One sample yielded the 21 T cell receptor beta chains listed below, sequenced in a study of CD8+ T cells in alopecia areata. Treatment defined: oral pan-JAK inhibitor, 5-10 mg twice daily. Sequencing relied on a cDNA template that was reverse transcribed from extracted RNA. Measured with immunoSEQ multiplex PCR; TCRdb has only the in-frame clones, and not every one. The table includes roughly 200,000 clones, roughly three fifths detected once. Sequencing was performed on CD4+ T cells sorted from blood, taken at week 4, from a patient treated with tofacitinib. The receptor set was obtained from a human donor with alopecia areata.

The CDR3 DNA sequence: TGTGCCTGGAGTGTTTCGGAGGGGGCGACTCAGCCCCAGTATTTT. Its protein product is CAWSVSEGATQPQYF. The rearrangement joins TRBV30 to TRBJ1-5; tentatively, D is TRBD1 (7 bases). Judging by the DNA end, TRBJ2-3 fits better; the J call may be wrong. CDR1 GTSNPN and CDR2 SVGIG come from the germline V gene (reference sequence). The CDR3 is 15 amino acids.

J is TRBJ2-2 and V is TRBV7-8; 7 bases are a match to TRBD1. Trimming at V came to 5 bases and at J to 4 bases, leaving 10 bases not matched to a gene. CDR1 and CDR2 (germline): SGHVS, FQNEAQ. The CDR3 covers 16 residues. The CDR3 reads CASSGPRGKRTGELFF. DNA for the CDR3: TGTGCCAGCAGCGGGCCCAGGGGGAAACGCACCGGGGAGCTGTTTTTT.

The V gene is TRBV4-1, the J gene TRBJ1-2; D is ambiguous. Germline values: CDR1 MGHRA, CDR2 YSYEKL. Trimming stripped 1 base from V and 8 bases from J, with 20 bases between. The CDR3 runs 16 residues. CDR3 region: CASSQVPMDPMRGYTF. DNA for the CDR3: TGCGCCAGCAGCCAAGTCCCCATGGATCCTATGCGGGGCTACACCTTC.

This clone turned up a few times. The V gene is TRBV29-1, the J gene TRBJ1-4; 9 bases are a match to TRBD1. V dropped 6 bases and J dropped 7; count of bases not matched to a gene: 6. This CDR3 contains 13 residues. Germline V gene sequence: CDR1 SQVTM, CDR2 ANQGSEA. CDR3 sequence: CSVEDRGFEKLFF. The CDR3 nucleotides are TGCAGCGTCGAGGACAGGGGTTTTGAAAAACTGTTTTTT.

This clone was recorded only once. This chain uses TRBV9 with TRBJ2-6; D call uncertain. The CDR3 length is 14 residues. V gave up 1 base and J gave up 4 bases, with 6 bases separating them. CDR1 is SGDLS, CDR2 YYNGEE, per germline. CDR3 region: CASSVMRGANVLTF. As DNA, the CDR3 is TGTGCCAGCAGCGTAATGCGAGGGGCCAACGTCCTGACTTTC.

This clone has more than one count but fewer than ten. CDR3: CASSGRQLTAHSPLHF. The CDR3 DNA reads TGTGCCAGCAGCGGACGACAGCTCACGGCCCATTCACCCCTCCACTTT. The rearrangement joins TRBV9 to TRBJ1-6, with a tentative D call TRBD1 (5 bases). Germline V gene lookup returns CDR1 SGDLS and CDR2 YYNGEE. With 3 bases removed from V and 8 bases from J, the gap between germline ends came to 18 bases. The CDR3 sequence is 16 residues long.

The V call is TRBV29-1, the J call TRBJ1-1; D possibly corresponds to TRBD1 (6 bases). Germline CDR1 is SQVTM and CDR2 is ANQGSEA. Trimming left V 7 bases short and J 0 bases short, with 12 bases between. The CDR3 totals 13 residues. CDR3 sequence reads: CSAYRVLNTEAFF. The CDR3 DNA reads as TGCAGCGCCTACAGGGTTCTGAACACTGAAGCTTTCTTT.

V gene TRBV5-5 combines with J gene TRBJ1-1; D gene unclear. CDR3 length: 13 residues. The germline V gene encodes CDR1 SGHKS and CDR2 YYEKEE (reference sequence). The V end lost 1 base, the J end lost 4 bases, and 8 bases lay between the germline ends. For the CDR3, the DNA is TGTGCCAGCAGCTTGTATCACCTCACTGAAGCTTTCTTT. Protein: CASSLYHLTEAFF.

The J gene is TRBJ2-7, the V gene TRBV5-1; TRBD1 agrees at 7 bases. The germline CDR1 and CDR2 sequences are SGHRS and YFSETQ. The CDR3 has 14 residues. The ends lost 0 bases at V and 5 bases at J; junction bases unmatched: 5. The CDR3: CASSLEQGSNEQYF. The CDR3 coding sequence is TGCGCCAGCAGCTTGGAACAGGGGAGCAACGAGCAGTACTTC.

Only one count was recorded for this clone. V usage is TRBV20-1 and J usage is TRBJ2-6, with D unresolved. Germline V gene data show CDR1 as DFQATT and CDR2 as SNEGSKA (reference sequence). This CDR3 contains 11 residues. Trimming removed 5 bases from V and 4 bases from J, with 3 bases in between. The CDR3 spells CSAEGANVLTF. CDR3 DNA: TGCAGTGCTGAAGGGGCCAACGTCCTGACTTTC.

This clone has just one count. The J gene is TRBJ1-1, the V gene TRBV7-9, with 8 bases lining up with TRBD1. The germline gives CDR1 SEHNR, CDR2 FQNEAQ (reference sequence). V shed 5 bases and J 3 bases; nucleotides not matched to a gene: 5. This CDR3 is built from 14 residues. Here the CDR3 reads CASSLAGGYTEAFF. DNA for the CDR3: TGTGCCAGCAGCCTGGCAGGGGGCTACACTGAAGCTTTCTTT.

The table lists this clone with a count of one. This chain joins TRBV5-1 and TRBJ1-1; no definite D call. The length of the CDR3 is 14 residues. V dropped 1 base and J dropped 0 bases, with 7 bases sitting between them. Germline lookup yields CDR1 SGHRS and CDR2 YFSETQ. The CDR3 region has the DNA TGCGCCAGCAGCTTGTCACGAATGAACACTGAAGCTTTCTTT. Its protein is CASSLSRMNTEAFF. The full variable domain, completed using reference TRBV5-1 and TRBJ1-1, is KAGVTQTPRYLIKTRGQQVTLSCSPISGHRSVSWYQQTPGQGLQFLFEYFSETQRNKGNFPGRFSGRQFSNSRSEMNVSTLELGDSALYLCASSLSRMNTEAFFGQGTRLTVV.

Only one count was recorded for this clone. The V call is TRBV29-1, the J call TRBJ1-1, with D perhaps TRBD1 (6 bases). V was cut by 7 bases and J by 7 bases, with 10 bases left in between. This CDR3 is built from 10 residues. Germline assignment: CDR1 SQVTM and CDR2 ANQGSEA. The chain's CDR3 is CSGRGDEAFF. CDR3 nucleotide sequence: TGCAGCGGGAGGGGGGATGAAGCTTTCTTT. Full variable domain (missing parts from reference TRBV29-1 and TRBJ1-1): SAVISQKPSRDICQRGTSLTIQCQVDSQVTMMFWYRQQPGQSLTLIATANQGSEATYESGFVIDKFPISRPNLTFSTLTVSNMSPEDSSIYLCSGRGDEAFFGQGTRLTVV.

The J gene is TRBJ2-7, the V gene TRBV7-9; TRBD1 matches at 10 bases. This CDR3 spans 17 amino acids. V lost 1 base, J lost 3 bases, and 9 bases stayed unmatched. Germline loops: CDR1 SEHNR, CDR2 FQNEAQ (reference sequence). The CDR3 region is CASSLEIGTGVYYEQYF. CDR3 DNA sequence: TGTGCCAGCAGCTTAGAGATCGGGACAGGGGTATACTACGAGCAGTACTTC.

The chain carries TRBV11-2 and TRBJ2-6; D remains unclear. The CDR3 has 17 amino acids. The V gene lost 2 bases and the J gene lost 2 bases, with 13 bases spanning the gap. The germline V gene has CDR1 SGHAT and CDR2 FQNNGV. In DNA form, the CDR3 reads TGTGCCAGCAGCTTACCCGGTGGTATGCCTGGGGCCAACGTCCTGACTTTC. Translated, it gives CASSLPGGMPGANVLTF.

V is TRBV4-2 and J is TRBJ1-1; TRBD1 matches 9 bases. This CDR3 contains 15 residues. Germline-derived CDR1 and CDR2 are LGHNA and YNFKEQ. With 4 bases clipped from V and 3 bases from J, the junction kept 6 bases outside the gene matches. The chain's CDR3 is CASSPSWTGDTEAFF. The CDR3 DNA reads as TGTGCCAGCAGCCCCTCCTGGACAGGGGACACTGAAGCTTTCTTT.

Only a few counts were recorded for this clone. The chain joins TRBV28 to TRBJ1-4; 8 bases fit TRBD1. Germline V gene sequence: CDR1 MDHEN, CDR2 SYDVKM. CDR3 length: 14 residues. The V gene end was trimmed by 4 bases and the J gene end by 6 bases; junction bases not matched to a gene: 4. Here the CDR3 reads CASSSPGGDEKLFF. The CDR3 DNA reads TGTGCCAGCAGTTCCCCAGGGGGCGATGAAAAACTGTTTTTT.

The rearrangement uses TRBV25-1 and TRBJ1-5; D is unresolved. The CDR3 has 13 amino acids. The V and J ends lost 2 bases and 4 bases respectively, with 6 bases between them. Germline V gene lookup returns CDR1 MGHDK and CDR2 SYGVNS. Written as DNA, the CDR3 is TGTGCCAGCAGTGAAGTGGGAAATCAGCCCCAGCATTTT. Its protein is CASSEVGNQPQHF. Full variable domain (missing parts from reference TRBV25-1 and TRBJ1-5): EADIYQTPRYLVIGTGKKITLECSQTMGHDKMYWYQQDPGMELHLIHYSYGVNSTEKGDLSSESTVSRIRTEHFPLTLESARPSHTSQYLCASSEVGNQPQHFGDGTRLSIL.

The rearrangement joins TRBV30 to TRBJ1-1; 8 positions agree with TRBD1. J gave up 6 bases and V 0 bases, and 6 bases lay outside the gene matches. The V gene's germline CDR1 is GTSNPN and CDR2 SVGIG (reference sequence). The CDR3 runs 14 residues. In DNA, the CDR3 is TGTGCCTGGAGTGTCCCAGGGGGCGGCGCTGAAGCTTTCTTT. It codes for CAWSVPGGGAEAFF.

This chain uses TRBV2 with TRBJ1-1; unclear D gene. CDR1 is SNHLY, CDR2 FYNNEI, per germline. This CDR3 is built from 13 residues. V dropped 4 bases and J dropped 1 base, with 7 bases sitting between them. CDR3 amino acids: CASSADGNTEAFF. Written as DNA, the CDR3 is TGTGCCAGCAGTGCGGACGGGAACACTGAAGCTTTCTTT. The variable domain in full, with the rest retrieved from reference TRBV2 and TRBJ1-1, is EPEVTQTPSHQVTQMGQEVILRCVPISNHLYFYWYRQILGQKVEFLVSFYNNEISEKSEIFDDQFSVERPDGSNFTLKIRSTKLEDSAMYFCASSADGNTEAFFGQGTRLTVV.

The J gene is TRBJ1-5, the V gene TRBV7-2, with D perhaps TRBD1 (5 bases). Per the germline V gene, CDR1 is SGHTA and CDR2 is FQGNSA. The V end was cut by 1 base, the J end by 7 bases, with 11 bases between. The CDR3 loop spans 14 amino acids. The CDR3 region is CASSLGAGQQPQHF. The CDR3 bases are TGTGCCAGCAGCTTAGGGGCAGGGCAACAGCCCCAGCATTTT.